Sequencing of this T cell receptor (beta chain) was carried out in a study of beta chain features in type 1 diabetes. Findings and limits, study-wide: There was a moderate but significant shortening of TCRB CDR3s in all four CD4+ subsets of Type 1 diabetes patients.

Investigators reverse transcribed all isolated RNA, so they sequenced expressed TCRB transcripts. Here immunoSEQ multiplex PCR was the method, and the copy in TCRdb shows in-frame clones only, minus some. The repertoire holds hundreds of thousands of clones, over 12% seen once, with 0.035% to 0.045% in the top ten. This clone was counted a few times. Its matching antigen is unknown. Trimming cost V 3 bases and J 2 bases, with 13 bases left between them. Germline V gene sequence: CDR1 MNHEY, CDR2 SMNVEV (reference sequence). The length of the CDR3 is 15 residues. This TCR was recovered from a young man with type 1 diabetes. The J gene is TRBJ1-2, the V gene TRBV27; D not certain. The sequenced sample consisted of naive CD4+ T cells from blood. This CDR3 reads CASSFVEGSNYGYTF. CDR3 bases: TGTGCCAGCAGTTTCGTTGAAGGGTCGAACTATGGCTACACCTTC.